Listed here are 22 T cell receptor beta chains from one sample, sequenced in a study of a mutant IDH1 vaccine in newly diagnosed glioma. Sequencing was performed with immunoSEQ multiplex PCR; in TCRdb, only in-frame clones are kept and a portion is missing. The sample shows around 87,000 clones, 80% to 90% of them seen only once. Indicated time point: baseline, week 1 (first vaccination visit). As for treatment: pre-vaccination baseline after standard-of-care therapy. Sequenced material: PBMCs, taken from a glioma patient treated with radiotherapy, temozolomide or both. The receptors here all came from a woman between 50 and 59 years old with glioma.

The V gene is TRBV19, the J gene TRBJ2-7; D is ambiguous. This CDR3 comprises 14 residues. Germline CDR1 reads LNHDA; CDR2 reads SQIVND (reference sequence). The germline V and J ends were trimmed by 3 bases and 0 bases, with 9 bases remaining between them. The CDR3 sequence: CASSMTGSSYEQYF. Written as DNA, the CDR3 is TGTGCCAGTAGTATGACTGGAAGCTCCTACGAGCAGTACTTC. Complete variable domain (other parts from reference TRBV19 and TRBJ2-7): DGGITQSPKYLFRKEGQNVTLSCEQNLNHDAMYWYRQDPGQGLRLIYYSQIVNDFQKGDIAEGYSVSREKKESFPLTVTSAQKNPTAFYLCASSMTGSSYEQYFGPGTRLTVT.

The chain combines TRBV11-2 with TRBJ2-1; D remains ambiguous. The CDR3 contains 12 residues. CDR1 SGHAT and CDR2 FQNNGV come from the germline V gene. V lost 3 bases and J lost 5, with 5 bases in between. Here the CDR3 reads CASSLVNNEQFF. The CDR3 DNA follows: TGTGCCAGCAGCTTGGTGAACAATGAGCAGTTCTTC.

The CDR3 here is CASSSPDRDEKLFF. DNA for the CDR3: TGTGCCAGCAGTTCTCCGGACAGGGATGAAAAACTGTTTTTT. The V call is TRBV27, the J call TRBJ1-4; the match to TRBD1 covers 8 bases. This CDR3 spans 14 amino acids. Germline V gives CDR1 MNHEY, CDR2 SMNVEV (reference sequence). J gave up 6 bases and V 4 bases, and 4 bases lay outside the gene matches.

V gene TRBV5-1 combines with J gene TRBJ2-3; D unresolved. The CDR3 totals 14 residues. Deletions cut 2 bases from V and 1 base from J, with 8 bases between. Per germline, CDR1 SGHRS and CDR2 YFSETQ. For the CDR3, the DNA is TGCGCCAGCAGCTTCGGATACGGCACAGATACGCAGTATTTT. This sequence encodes CASSFGYGTDTQYF.

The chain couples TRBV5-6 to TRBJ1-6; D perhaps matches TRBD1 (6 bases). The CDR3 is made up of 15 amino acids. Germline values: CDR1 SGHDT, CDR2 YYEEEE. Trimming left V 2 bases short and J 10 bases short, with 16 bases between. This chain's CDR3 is CASSLRGGAYSPLHF. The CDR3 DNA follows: TGTGCCAGCAGCTTAAGGGGGGGCGCATACTCACCCCTCCACTTT.

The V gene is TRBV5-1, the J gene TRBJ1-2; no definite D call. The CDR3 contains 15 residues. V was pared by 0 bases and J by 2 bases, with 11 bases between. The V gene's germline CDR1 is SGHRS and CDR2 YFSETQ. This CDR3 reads CASSLGSTTNYGYTF. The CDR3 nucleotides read TGCGCCAGCAGCTTGGGATCTACCACCAACTATGGCTACACCTTC.

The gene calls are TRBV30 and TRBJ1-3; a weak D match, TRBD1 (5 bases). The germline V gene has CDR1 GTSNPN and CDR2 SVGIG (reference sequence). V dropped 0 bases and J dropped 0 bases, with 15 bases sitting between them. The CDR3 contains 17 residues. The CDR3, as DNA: TGTGCCTGGAGTGTGGGGGACGGACCCCCCTCTGGAAACACCATATATTTT. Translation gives CAWSVGDGPPSGNTIYF.

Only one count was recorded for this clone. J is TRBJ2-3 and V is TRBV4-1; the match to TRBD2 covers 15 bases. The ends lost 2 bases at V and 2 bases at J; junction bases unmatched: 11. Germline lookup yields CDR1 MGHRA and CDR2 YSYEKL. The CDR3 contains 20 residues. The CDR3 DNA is TGCGCCAGCAGCCAACGCCCCCCGGGACTAGCGGGGGGAGACACAGATACGCAGTATTTT. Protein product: CASSQRPPGLAGGDTDTQYF.

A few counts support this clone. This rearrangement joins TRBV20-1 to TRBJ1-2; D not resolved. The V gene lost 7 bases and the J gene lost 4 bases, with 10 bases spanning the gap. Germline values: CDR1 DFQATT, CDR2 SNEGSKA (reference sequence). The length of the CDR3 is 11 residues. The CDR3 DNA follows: TGCAGTGTGGTTGGAGGCTATGGCTACACCTTC. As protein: CSVVGGYGYTF.

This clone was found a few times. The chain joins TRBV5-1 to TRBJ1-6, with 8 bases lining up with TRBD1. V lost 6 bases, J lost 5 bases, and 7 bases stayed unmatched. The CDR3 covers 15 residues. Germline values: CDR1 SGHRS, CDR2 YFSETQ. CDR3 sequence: CASNPQGANNSPLHF. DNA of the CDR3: TGCGCCAGCAACCCCCAGGGGGCAAATAATTCACCCCTCCACTTT. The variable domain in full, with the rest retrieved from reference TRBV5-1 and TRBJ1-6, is KAGVTQTPRYLIKTRGQQVTLSCSPISGHRSVSWYQQTPGQGLQFLFEYFSETQRNKGNFPGRFSGRQFSNSRSEMNVSTLELGDSALYLCASNPQGANNSPLHFGNGTRLTVT.

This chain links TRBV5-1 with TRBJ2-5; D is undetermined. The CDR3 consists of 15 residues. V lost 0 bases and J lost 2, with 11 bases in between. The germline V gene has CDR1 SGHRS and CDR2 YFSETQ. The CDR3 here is CASSLGIAEQETQYF. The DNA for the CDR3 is TGCGCCAGCAGCTTGGGAATCGCAGAGCAAGAGACCCAGTACTTC. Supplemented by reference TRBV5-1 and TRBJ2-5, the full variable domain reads KAGVTQTPRYLIKTRGQQVTLSCSPISGHRSVSWYQQTPGQGLQFLFEYFSETQRNKGNFPGRFSGRQFSNSRSEMNVSTLELGDSALYLCASSLGIAEQETQYFGPGTRLLVL.

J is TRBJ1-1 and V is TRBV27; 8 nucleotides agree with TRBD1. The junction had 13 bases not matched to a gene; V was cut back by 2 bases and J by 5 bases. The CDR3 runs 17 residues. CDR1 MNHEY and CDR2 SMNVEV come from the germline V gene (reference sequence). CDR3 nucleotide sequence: TGTGCCAGCAGTTTACCCGGACAGGGAGGTTTTGGGACTGAAGCTTTCTTT. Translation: CASSLPGQGGFGTEAFF.

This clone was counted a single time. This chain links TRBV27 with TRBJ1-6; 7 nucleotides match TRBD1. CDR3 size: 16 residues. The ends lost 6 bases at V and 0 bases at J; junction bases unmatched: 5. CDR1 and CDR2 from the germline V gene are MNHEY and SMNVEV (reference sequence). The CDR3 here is CASRDWDSSYNSPLHF. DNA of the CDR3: TGTGCCAGCAGGGACTGGGACAGCTCCTATAATTCACCCCTCCACTTT.

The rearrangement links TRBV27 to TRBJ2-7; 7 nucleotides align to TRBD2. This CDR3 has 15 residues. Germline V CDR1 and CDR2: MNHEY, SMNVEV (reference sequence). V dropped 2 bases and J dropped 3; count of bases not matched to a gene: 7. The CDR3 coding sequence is TGTGCCAGCAGTTTAAAGGGGAGGGGCGGCTACGAGCAGTACTTC. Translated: CASSLKGRGGYEQYF.

CDR3 coding DNA: TGTGCCTGGAGTAGAAGACTAGCCCAAGAGACCCAGTACTTC. Protein product: CAWSRRLAQETQYF. This rearrangement joins TRBV30 to TRBJ2-5; 7 nucleotides match TRBD2. The CDR3 extends over 14 amino acids. Trimming took 2 bases from V and 1 from J; bases not matched to a gene: 4. Germline V gene data show CDR1 as GTSNPN and CDR2 as SVGIG (reference sequence).

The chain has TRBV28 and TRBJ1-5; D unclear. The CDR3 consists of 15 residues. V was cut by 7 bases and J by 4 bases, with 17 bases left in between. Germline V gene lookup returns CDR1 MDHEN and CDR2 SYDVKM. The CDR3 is CASNRVGLGNQPQHF. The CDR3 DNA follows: TGTGCCAGCAATCGTGTCGGGCTAGGTAATCAGCCCCAGCATTTT.

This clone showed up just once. The DNA for the CDR3 is TGTGCCAGCAGTTTAGAGGGTTTTCCAGTCGCAGATACGCAGTATTTT. It is translated as CASSLEGFPVADTQYF. The rearrangement uses TRBV27 and TRBJ2-3; a weak D match, TRBD2 (5 bases). Germline V CDR1 and CDR2: MNHEY, SMNVEV (reference sequence). Trimming cost V 2 bases and J 4 bases, with 16 bases left between them. CDR3 length equals 16 residues.

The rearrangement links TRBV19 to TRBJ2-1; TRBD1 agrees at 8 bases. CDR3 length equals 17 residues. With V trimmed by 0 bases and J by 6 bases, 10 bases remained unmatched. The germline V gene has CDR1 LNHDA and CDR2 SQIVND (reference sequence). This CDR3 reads CASSIDRTGTGGNEQFF. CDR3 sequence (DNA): TGTGCCAGTAGTATAGATCGAACAGGTACAGGGGGCAATGAGCAGTTCTTC. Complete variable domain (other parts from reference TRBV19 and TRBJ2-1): DGGITQSPKYLFRKEGQNVTLSCEQNLNHDAMYWYRQDPGQGLRLIYYSQIVNDFQKGDIAEGYSVSREKKESFPLTVTSAQKNPTAFYLCASSIDRTGTGGNEQFFGPGTRLTVL.

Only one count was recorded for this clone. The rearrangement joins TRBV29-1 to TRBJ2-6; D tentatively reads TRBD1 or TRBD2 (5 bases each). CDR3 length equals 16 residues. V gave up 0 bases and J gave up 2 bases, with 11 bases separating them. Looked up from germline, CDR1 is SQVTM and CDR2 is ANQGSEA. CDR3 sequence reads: CSVEDGRDPGANVLTF. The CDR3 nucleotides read TGCAGCGTTGAAGATGGCAGGGACCCTGGGGCCAACGTCCTGACTTTC.

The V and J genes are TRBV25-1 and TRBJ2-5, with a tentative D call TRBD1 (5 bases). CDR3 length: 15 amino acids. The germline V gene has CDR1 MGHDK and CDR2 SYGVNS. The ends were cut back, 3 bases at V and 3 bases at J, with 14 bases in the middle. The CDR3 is CASSEPPGRKETQYF. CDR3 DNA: TGTGCCAGCAGTGAGCCACCAGGGCGCAAAGAGACCCAGTACTTC.

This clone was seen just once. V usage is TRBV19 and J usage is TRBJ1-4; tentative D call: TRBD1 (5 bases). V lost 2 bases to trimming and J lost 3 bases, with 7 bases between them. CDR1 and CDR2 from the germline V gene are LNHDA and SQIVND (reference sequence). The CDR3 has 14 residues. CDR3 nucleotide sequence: TGTGCCAGTAGTATACAGGGTGCTAATGAAAAACTGTTTTTT. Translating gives CASSIQGANEKLFF.

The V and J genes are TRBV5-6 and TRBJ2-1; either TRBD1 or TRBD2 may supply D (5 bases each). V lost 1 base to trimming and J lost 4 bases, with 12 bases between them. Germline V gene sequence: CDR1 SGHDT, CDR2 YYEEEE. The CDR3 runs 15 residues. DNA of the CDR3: TGTGCCAGCAGCTTGTGGGGACCGAGATACAATGAGCAGTTCTTC. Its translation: CASSLWGPRYNEQFF.